Below, one T cell receptor beta chain is given with its context. The antigen is undetermined. TCRdb's copy holds only in-frame clones and misses some; the assay was immunoSEQ multiplex PCR. The profile shows 30,000 to 40,000 clones, approximately 85% of them singletons. The sample belongs to a study of STAT5B mutations in CD4+ large granular lymphocyte leukemia. The study's findings and limits: Patient CD4-sorted repertoires looked more clonal than healthy CD4+ repertoires, even without putative leukemic clones.

Trimming left V 0 bases short and J 0 bases short, with 14 bases between. CDR3 length: 17 amino acids. Germline V CDR1 and CDR2: LGHNT, FRNRAP. Sequencing was done on a sample of CD4+ T cells from blood buffy coats. The TCR sequence derives from a human donor in good health. This rearrangement joins TRBV12-5 to TRBJ1-2, with D perhaps TRBD1 (6 bases). The CDR3 coding sequence is TGTGCTAGTGGTTTGGTCCAGGGGAGTCGGCCTAACTATGGCTACACCTTC. Its protein product is CASGLVQGSRPNYGYTF.